The TCR beta chain described here comes from a study of blood T cell repertoires in COVID-19. Study at large: The United States, Italy and Spain were the sources of the acute and convalescent COVID-19 samples. The analysed material was cDNA or gDNA that came from T cells, B-cell-depleted T cells, or PBMCs.

As originally analysed: It was from reference gene primer amplification that nucleated cell counts were estimated. Profiled with immunoSEQ multiplex PCR; TCRdb holds only in-frame clones, not every one. D and trimming were read from the DNA, whereas the V and J calls and clone size are those reported in that table. The sample consists of about 160,000 clones, around 74% of them appearing once. Germline assignment: CDR1 GTSNPN and CDR2 SVGIG (reference sequence). The CDR3 consists of 12 residues. Unmatched junction bases numbered 1, after V lost 6 bases and J lost 2 bases. V and J are TRBV30 and TRBJ1-2; TRBD1 aligns across 9 bases. Sequencing was performed on peripheral blood. The origin of this receptor is a man in his sixties or seventies with acute or convalescent COVID-19. The chain's CDR3 is CACGQGNYGYTF. The CDR3 nucleotides read TGTGCCTGTGGACAGGGGAACTATGGCTACACCTTC. The full variable domain, completed using reference TRBV30 and TRBJ1-2, is SQTIHQWPATLVQPVGSPLSLECTVEGTSNPNLYWYRQAAGRGLQLLFYSVGIGQISSEVPQNLSASRPQDRQFILSSKKLLLSDSGFYLCACGQGNYGYTFGSGTRLTVV.